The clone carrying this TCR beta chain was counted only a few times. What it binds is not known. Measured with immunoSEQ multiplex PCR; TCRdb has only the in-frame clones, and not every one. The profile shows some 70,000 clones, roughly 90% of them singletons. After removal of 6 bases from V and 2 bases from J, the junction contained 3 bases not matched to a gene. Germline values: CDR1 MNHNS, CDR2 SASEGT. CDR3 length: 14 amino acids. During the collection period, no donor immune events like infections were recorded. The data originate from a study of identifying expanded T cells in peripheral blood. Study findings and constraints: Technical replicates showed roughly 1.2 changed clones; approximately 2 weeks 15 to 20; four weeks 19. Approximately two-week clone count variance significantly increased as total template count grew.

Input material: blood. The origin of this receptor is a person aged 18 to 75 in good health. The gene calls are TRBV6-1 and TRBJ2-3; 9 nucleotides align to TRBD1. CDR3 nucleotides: TGTGCCAGCAGCGACAGGGGGGTCACAGATACGCAGTATTTT. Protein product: CASSDRGVTDTQYF.